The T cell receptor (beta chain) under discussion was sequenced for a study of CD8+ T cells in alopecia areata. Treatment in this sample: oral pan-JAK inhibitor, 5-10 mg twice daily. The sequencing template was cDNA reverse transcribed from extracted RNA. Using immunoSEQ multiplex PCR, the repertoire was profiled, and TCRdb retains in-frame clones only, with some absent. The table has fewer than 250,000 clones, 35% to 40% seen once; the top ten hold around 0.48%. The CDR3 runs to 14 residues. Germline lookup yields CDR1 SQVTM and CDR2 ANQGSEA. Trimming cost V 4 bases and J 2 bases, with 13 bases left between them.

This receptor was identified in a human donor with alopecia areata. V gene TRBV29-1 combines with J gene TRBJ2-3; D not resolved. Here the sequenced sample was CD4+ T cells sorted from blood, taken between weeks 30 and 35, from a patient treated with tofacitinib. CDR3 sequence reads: CSVARVDLTDTQYF. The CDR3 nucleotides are TGCAGCGTTGCCCGGGTAGACCTCACAGATACGCAGTATTTT.